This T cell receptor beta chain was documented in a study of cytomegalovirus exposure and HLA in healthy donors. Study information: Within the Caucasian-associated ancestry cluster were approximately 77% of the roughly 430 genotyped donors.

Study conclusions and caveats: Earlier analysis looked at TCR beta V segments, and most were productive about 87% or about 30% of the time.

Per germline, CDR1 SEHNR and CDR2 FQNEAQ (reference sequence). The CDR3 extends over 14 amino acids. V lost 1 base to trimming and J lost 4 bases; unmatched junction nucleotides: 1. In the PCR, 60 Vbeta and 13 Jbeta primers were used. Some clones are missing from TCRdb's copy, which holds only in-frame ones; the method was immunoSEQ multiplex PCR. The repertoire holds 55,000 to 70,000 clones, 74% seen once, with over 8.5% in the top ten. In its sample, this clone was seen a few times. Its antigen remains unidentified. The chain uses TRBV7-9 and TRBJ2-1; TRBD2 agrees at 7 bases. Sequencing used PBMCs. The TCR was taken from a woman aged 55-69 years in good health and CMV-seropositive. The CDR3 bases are TGTGCCAGCAGCTTAGGACTAGCATACAATGAGCAGTTCTTC. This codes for CASSLGLAYNEQFF.